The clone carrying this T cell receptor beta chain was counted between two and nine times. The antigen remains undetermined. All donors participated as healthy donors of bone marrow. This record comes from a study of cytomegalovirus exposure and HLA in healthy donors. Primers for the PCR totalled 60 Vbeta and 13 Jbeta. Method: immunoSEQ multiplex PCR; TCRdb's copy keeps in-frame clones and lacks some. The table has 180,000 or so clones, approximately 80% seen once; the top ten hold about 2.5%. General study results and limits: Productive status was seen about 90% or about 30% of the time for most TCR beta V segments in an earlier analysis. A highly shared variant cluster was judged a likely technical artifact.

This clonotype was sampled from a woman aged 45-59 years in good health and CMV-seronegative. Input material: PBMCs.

The CDR3 sequence is CASSDKDGGAQYF. The CDR3 DNA reads as TGTGCCAGCAGTGATAAGGACGGGGGGGCGCAGTATTTT. The chain recombines TRBV6-4 with TRBJ2-3; 8 positions match TRBD2. V dropped 3 bases and J dropped 10; count of bases not matched to a gene: 6. This CDR3 spans 13 amino acids. Germline lookup yields CDR1 MRHNA and CDR2 SNTAGT.